The next 6 T cell receptor beta chains were all read from a single sample in a study of T cells in Graves' hyperthyroidism and ophthalmopathy. Amplified TCR beta CDR3 regions derived from RNA transcripts. Primed by the HTBI set, a first-round RT-PCR was run on the TCR CDR3. TCRdb fed the multiplex PCR reads into MiXCR, producing one record per CDR3 protein. The table shows 750,000 to 900,000 distinct CDR3 sequences, with 38% occurring only once. Sample: blood. The source of these receptors is a man between 18 and 29 years old with Graves' hyperthyroidism.

This rearrangement joins TRBV12-3 or TRBV12-4 to TRBJ2-2; the D gene is possibly TRBD1 (5 bases). The CDR3 is 14 residues long. The ends were cut back, 2 bases at V and 9 bases at J, with 13 bases in the middle. This CDR3 is CASSLSQGVRELFF. The CDR3 DNA is TGTGCCAGCAGTTTATCCCAGGGCGTGAGGGAGCTGTTTTTT.

The V and J genes are TRBV12-3 or TRBV12-4 and TRBJ2-5; possible D gene TRBD2, 5 bases. The CDR3 loop spans 15 amino acids. Trimming took off 6 bases at V and 4 bases at J, with 18 bases between the two ends. The CDR3 DNA sequence: TGTGCCAGCAGCCCCTGGACTGCCTCGGGAGAGACCCAGTACTTC. This encodes CASSPWTASGETQYF.

The J gene is TRBJ1-1, the V gene TRBV11-3, with a tentative D call TRBD1 (5 bases). The CDR3 totals 16 residues. Germline values: CDR1 SGHNT, CDR2 YENEEA. Trimming took 4 bases from V and 0 from J, leaving 15 bases between them. CDR3 amino acids: CASSSQVWTMNTEAFF. CDR3 DNA: TGTGCCAGCAGCTCACAGGTTTGGACTATGAACACTGAAGCTTTCTTT.

This clonotype was found many times. The gene calls are TRBV29-1 and TRBJ1-1, with D unresolved. V was pared by 4 bases and J by 0 bases, with 6 bases between. CDR1 is SQVTM, CDR2 ANQGSEA, per germline. This CDR3 contains 12 residues. CDR3 sequence reads: CSVVRVNTEAFF. DNA for the CDR3: TGCAGCGTTGTTAGGGTGAACACTGAAGCTTTCTTT.

The chain recombines TRBV30 with TRBJ1-2; unclear D gene. CDR3 length: 12 amino acids. V was pared by 3 bases and J by 4 bases, with 9 bases between. Germline-derived CDR1 and CDR2 are GTSNPN and SVGIG (reference sequence). Here the CDR3 reads CAWRTSFYGYTF. CDR3 in DNA: TGTGCCTGGAGGACTTCCTTCTATGGCTACACCTTC.

The genes are TRBV2 and TRBJ2-3; D unclear. V dropped 7 bases and J dropped 6 bases, with 11 bases sitting between them. The CDR3 is 12 amino acids. Germline assignment: CDR1 SNHLY and CDR2 FYNNEI. DNA of the CDR3: TGTGCCAGCACTCCCCAGTGGGATACGCAGTATTTT. Translated, it gives CASTPQWDTQYF. The full variable domain, completed using reference TRBV2 and TRBJ2-3, is EPEVTQTPSHQVTQMGQEVILRCVPISNHLYFYWYRQILGQKVEFLVSFYNNEISEKSEIFDDQFSVERPDGSNFTLKIRSTKLEDSAMYFCASTPQWDTQYFGPGTRLTVL.